The T cell receptor beta chain described here comes from a study of a mutant IDH1 vaccine in newly diagnosed glioma. The overall study: Treated patients comprised roughly 60% males and around 40% females, mean age roughly 44 years. Before enrollment, the patients had been treated with radiotherapy alone, temozolomide alone, or both together. Most of them had received both. Study-level results: Overall, 90% to 95% of patients had vaccine-induced immune responses.

Assay: immunoSEQ multiplex PCR; the TCRdb copy retains only in-frame clones and omits some. The table lists tens of thousands of clones, roughly 79% of them singletons, with 5% to 6% in the top ten. The time point: week 23, last vaccination. Vaccinated patients received 300 ug of mutant IDH1 20-mer peptide per dose, with topical imiquimod. For this clone: Antigen specificity is unknown.

V lost 1 base and J lost 2, with 14 bases in between. CDR3 length equals 16 residues. Germline V lookup: CDR1 SGHVS, CDR2 FQNEAQ. The material was PBMCs, obtained from a glioma patient whose treatment included an IDH1 peptide vaccine. The chain is built from TRBV7-8 and TRBJ1-2, with D tentatively TRBD1 (5 bases). The source is a man between 40 and 49 years old with glioma. The CDR3 region is CASSLVTATKNYGYTF. The CDR3 coding sequence is TGTGCCAGCAGCTTAGTGACAGCAACCAAAAACTATGGCTACACCTTC. The entire variable domain, with the rest obtained from reference TRBV7-8 and TRBJ1-2, is as follows: GAGVSQSPRYKVAKRGQDVALRCDPISGHVSLFWYQQALGQGPEFLTYFQNEAQLDKSGLPSDRFFAERPEGSVSTLKIQRTQQEDSAVYLCASSLVTATKNYGYTFGSGTRLTVV.